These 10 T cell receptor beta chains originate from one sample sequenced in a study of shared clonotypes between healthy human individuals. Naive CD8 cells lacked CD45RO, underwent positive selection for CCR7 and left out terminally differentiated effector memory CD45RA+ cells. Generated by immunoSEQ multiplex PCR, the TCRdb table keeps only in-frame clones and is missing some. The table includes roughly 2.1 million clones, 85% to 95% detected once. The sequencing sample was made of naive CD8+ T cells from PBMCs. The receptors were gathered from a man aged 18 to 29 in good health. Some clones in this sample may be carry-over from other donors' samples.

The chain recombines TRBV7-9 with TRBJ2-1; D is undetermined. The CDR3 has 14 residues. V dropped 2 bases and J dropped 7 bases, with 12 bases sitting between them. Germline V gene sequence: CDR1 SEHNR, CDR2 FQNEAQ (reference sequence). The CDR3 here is CASSLTPSSNEQFF. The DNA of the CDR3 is TGTGCCAGCAGCTTAACCCCCTCGAGTAATGAGCAGTTCTTC.

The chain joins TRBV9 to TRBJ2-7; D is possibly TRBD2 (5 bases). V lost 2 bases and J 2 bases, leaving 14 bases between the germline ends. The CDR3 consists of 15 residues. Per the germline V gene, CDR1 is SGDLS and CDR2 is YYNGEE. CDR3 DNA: TGTGCCAGCAGCGTCGAAGCGGCAGTTCCCTACGAGCAGTACTTC. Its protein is CASSVEAAVPYEQYF.

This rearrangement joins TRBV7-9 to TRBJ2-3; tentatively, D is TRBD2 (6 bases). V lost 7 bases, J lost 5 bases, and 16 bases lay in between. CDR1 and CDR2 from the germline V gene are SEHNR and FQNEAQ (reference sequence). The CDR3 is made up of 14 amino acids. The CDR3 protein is CASTRLVTQDTQYF. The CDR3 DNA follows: TGTGCCAGCACCCGACTAGTAACGCAAGATACGCAGTATTTT.

The CDR3 here is CASSQVTSGITDTQYF. The CDR3 region has the DNA TGCGCCAGCAGCCAGGTGACTAGCGGGATCACAGATACGCAGTATTTT. The gene calls are TRBV4-1 and TRBJ2-3; 11 bases fit TRBD2. With 3 bases clipped from V and 2 bases from J, the junction kept 4 bases outside the gene matches. The CDR3 sequence is 16 residues long. From germline, CDR1 is MGHRA and CDR2 YSYEKL.

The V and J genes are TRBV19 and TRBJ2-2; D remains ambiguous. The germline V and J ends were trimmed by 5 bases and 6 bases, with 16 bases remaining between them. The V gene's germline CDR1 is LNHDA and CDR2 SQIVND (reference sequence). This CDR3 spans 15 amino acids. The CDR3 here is CASSPGRSGAGELFF. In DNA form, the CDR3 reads TGTGCCAGTAGTCCCGGACGGTCAGGAGCCGGGGAGCTGTTTTTT.

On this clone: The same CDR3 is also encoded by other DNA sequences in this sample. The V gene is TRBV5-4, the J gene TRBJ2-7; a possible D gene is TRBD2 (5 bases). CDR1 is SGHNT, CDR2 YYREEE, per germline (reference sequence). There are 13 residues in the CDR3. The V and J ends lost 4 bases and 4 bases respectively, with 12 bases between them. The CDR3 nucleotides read TGTGCCAGCAGCCTTGGCGGGTTTTACGAGCAGTACTTC. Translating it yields CASSLGGFYEQYF.

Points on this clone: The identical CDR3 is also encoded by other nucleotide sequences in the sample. CDR3 sequence: CASSSDRGYGYTF. The CDR3 region has the DNA TGTGCCAGCAGCTCCGACAGGGGATACGGCTACACCTTC. The chain uses TRBV13 and TRBJ1-2; 8 bases match TRBD1. Per germline, CDR1 PRHDT and CDR2 FYEKMQ (reference sequence). The V segment lost 4 bases and the J segment 8 bases; nucleotides outside the gene matches: 6. The CDR3 length is 13 residues.

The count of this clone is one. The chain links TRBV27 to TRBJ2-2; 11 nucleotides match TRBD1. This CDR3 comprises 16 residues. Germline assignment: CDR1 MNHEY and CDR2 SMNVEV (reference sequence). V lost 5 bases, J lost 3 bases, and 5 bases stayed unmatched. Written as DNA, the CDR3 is TGTGCCAGCAGTGGACAGGGGGCTTGGTACACCGGGGAGCTGTTTTTT. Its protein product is CASSGQGAWYTGELFF.

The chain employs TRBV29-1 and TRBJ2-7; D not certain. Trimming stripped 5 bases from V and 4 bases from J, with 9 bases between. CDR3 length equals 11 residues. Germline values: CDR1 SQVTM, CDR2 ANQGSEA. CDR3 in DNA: TGCAGCGTTTGGTCAGGATACGAGCAGTACTTC. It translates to CSVWSGYEQYF.

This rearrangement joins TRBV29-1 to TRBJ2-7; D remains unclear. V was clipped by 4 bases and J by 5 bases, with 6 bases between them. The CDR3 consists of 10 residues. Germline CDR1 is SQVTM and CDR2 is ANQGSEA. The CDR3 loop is CSVVGHEQYF. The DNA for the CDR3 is TGCAGCGTTGTGGGCCACGAGCAGTACTTC.